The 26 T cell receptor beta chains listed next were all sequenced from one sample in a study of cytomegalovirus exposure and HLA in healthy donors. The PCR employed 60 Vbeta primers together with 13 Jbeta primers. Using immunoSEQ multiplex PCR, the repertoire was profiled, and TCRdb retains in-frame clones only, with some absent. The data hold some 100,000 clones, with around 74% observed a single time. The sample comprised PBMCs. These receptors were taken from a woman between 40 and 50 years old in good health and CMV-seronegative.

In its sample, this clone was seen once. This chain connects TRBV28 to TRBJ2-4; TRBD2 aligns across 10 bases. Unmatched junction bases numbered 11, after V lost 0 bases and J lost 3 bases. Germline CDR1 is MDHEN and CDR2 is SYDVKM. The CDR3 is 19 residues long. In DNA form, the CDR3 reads TGTGCCAGCAGTTTATGGCCAGCGGGGGGGCTGTTGGGCAAAAACATTCAGTACTTC. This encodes CASSLWPAGGLLGKNIQYF.

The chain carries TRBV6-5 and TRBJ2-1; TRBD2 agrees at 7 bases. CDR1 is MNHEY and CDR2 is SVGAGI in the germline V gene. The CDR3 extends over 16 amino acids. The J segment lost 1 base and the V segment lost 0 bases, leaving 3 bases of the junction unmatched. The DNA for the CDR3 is TGTGCCAGCAGTTACTCGCGACTAGCATCCTACAATGAGCAGTTCTTC. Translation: CASSYSRLASYNEQFF.

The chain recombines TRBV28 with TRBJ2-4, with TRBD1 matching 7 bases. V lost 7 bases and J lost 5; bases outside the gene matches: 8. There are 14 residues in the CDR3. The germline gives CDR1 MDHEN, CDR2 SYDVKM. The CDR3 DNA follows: TGTGCCAGCACAGAAACAGGGGTGGAAAACATTCAGTACTTC. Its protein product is CASTETGVENIQYF.

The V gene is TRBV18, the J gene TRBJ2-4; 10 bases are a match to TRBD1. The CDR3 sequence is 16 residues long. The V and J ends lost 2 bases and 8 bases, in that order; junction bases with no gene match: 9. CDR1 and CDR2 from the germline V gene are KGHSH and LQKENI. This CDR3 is CASSPTPGTGEDIQYF. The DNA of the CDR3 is TGTGCCAGCTCACCAACCCCAGGGACAGGGGAGGACATTCAGTACTTC.

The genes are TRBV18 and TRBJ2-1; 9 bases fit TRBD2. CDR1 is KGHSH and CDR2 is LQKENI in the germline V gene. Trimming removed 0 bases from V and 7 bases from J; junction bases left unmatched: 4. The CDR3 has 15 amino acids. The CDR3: CASSPPSGSQNEQFF. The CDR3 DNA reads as TGTGCCAGCTCACCACCTAGCGGGAGTCAGAATGAGCAGTTCTTC.

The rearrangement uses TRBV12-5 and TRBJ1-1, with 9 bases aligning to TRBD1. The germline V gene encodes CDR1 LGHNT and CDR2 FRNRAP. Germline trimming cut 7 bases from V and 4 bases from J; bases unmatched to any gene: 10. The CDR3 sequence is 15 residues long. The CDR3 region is CASDPYRGLPTEAFF. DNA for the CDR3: TGTGCTAGTGATCCCTACAGGGGGCTCCCCACTGAAGCTTTCTTT.

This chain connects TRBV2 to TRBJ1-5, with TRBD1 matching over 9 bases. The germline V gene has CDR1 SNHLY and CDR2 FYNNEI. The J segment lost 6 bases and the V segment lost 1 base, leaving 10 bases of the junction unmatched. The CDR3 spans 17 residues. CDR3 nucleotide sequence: TGTGCCAGCAGTGAAGTTAATAGTCTGACAGGGGGTCAGCCCCAGCATTTT. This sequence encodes CASSEVNSLTGGQPQHF.

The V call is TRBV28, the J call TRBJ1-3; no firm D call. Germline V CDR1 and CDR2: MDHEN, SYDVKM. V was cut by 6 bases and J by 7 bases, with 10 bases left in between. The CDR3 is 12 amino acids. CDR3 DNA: TGTGCCAGCAGATTCGGGTCCAACACCATATATTTT. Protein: CASRFGSNTIYF.

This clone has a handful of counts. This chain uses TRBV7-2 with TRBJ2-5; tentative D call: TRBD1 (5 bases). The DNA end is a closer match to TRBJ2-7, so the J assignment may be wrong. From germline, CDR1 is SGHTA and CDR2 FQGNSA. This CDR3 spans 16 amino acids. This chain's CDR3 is CASSLEAAGLFYEQYF. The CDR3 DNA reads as TGTGCCAGCAGCTTAGAGGCGGCAGGGCTTTTCTACGAGCAGTACTTC.

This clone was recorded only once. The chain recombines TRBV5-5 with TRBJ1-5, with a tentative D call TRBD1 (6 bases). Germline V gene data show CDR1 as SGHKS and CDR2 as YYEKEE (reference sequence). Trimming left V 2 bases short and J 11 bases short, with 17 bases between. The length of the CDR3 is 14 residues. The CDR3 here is CASSLTGTKGAQHF. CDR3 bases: TGTGCCAGCAGCTTAACTGGTACCAAGGGGGCCCAGCATTTT.

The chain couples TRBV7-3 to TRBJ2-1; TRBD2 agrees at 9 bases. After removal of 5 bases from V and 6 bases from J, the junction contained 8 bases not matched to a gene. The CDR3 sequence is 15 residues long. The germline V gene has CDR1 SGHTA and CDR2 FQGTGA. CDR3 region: CASSRSGSPINEQFF. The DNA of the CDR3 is TGTGCCAGCAGCCGTAGCGGGAGCCCAATCAATGAGCAGTTCTTC.

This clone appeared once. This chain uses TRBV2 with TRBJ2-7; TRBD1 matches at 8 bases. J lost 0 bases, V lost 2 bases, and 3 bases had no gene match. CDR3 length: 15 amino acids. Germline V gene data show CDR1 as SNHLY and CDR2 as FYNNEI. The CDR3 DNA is TGTGCCAGCAGTGAATACGGGACAGGCTCCTACGAGCAGTACTTC. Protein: CASSEYGTGSYEQYF.

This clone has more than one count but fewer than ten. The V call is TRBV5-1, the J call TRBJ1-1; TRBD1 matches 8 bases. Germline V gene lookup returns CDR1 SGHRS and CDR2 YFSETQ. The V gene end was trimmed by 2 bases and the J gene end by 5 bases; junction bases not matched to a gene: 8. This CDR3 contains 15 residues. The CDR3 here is CASSLGTGGGTEAFF. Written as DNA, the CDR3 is TGCGCCAGCAGCTTAGGGACAGGAGGGGGGACTGAAGCTTTCTTT.

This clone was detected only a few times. CDR3 DNA sequence: TGTGCCAGTAGTCTCCAGGGACAGGGAGGGAGGGATACGCAGTATTTT. Translation gives CASSLQGQGGRDTQYF. J is TRBJ2-3 and V is TRBV19; 9 bases fit TRBD1. This CDR3 is built from 16 residues. The trim removed 5 bases at V and 6 bases at J, leaving 12 bases unmatched. Germline V gene data show CDR1 as LNHDA and CDR2 as SQIVND (reference sequence). The whole variable domain, filled in from reference TRBV19 and TRBJ2-3, reads DGGITQSPKYLFRKEGQNVTLSCEQNLNHDAMYWYRQDPGQGLRLIYYSQIVNDFQKGDIAEGYSVSREKKESFPLTVTSAQKNPTAFYLCASSLQGQGGRDTQYFGPGTRLTVL.

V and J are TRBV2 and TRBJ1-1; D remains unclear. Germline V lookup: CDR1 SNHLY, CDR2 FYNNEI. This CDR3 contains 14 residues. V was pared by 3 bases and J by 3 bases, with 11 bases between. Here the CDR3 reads CASSEGGSDTEAFF. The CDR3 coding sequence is TGTGCCAGCAGTGAGGGCGGGTCGGACACTGAAGCTTTCTTT.

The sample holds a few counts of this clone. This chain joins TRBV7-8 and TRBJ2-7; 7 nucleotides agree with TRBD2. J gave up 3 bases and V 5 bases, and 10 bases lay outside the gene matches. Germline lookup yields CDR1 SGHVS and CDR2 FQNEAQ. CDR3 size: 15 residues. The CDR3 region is CASSLGSSGVYEQYF. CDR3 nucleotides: TGTGCCAGCAGCCTAGGATCCAGCGGGGTCTACGAGCAGTACTTC. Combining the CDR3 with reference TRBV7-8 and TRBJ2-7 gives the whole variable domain GAGVSQSPRYKVAKRGQDVALRCDPISGHVSLFWYQQALGQGPEFLTYFQNEAQLDKSGLPSDRFFAERPEGSVSTLKIQRTQQEDSAVYLCASSLGSSGVYEQYFGPGTRLTVT.

In DNA, the CDR3 is TGTGCCTGGAGTGTCGGGACAAGGGGTGTATTTGGCTACACCTTC. Protein: CAWSVGTRGVFGYTF. This chain uses TRBV30 with TRBJ1-2; TRBD1 might be the D (6 bases). There are 15 residues in the CDR3. The V gene lost 0 bases and the J gene lost 7 bases, with 18 bases spanning the gap. Germline CDR1 reads GTSNPN; CDR2 reads SVGIG (reference sequence).

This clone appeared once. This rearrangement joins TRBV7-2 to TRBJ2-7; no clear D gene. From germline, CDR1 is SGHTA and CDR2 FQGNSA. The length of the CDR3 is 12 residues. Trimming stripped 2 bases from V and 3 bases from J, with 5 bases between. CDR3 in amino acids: CASSLPYYEQYF. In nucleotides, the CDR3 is TGTGCCAGCAGCTTACCCTACTACGAGCAGTACTTC.

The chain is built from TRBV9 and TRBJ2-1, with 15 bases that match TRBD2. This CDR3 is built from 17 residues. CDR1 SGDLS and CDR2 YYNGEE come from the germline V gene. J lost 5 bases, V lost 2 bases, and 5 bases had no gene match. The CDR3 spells CASSVWGLAGGHNEQFF. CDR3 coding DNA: TGTGCCAGCAGCGTCTGGGGACTAGCGGGAGGCCACAATGAGCAGTTCTTC.

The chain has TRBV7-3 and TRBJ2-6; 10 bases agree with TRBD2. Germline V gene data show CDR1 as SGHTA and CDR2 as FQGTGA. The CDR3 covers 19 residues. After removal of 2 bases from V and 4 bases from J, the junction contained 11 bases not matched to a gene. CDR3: CASSLDQREGQTGANVLTF. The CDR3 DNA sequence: TGTGCCAGCAGCTTAGATCAGCGGGAGGGTCAGACCGGGGCCAACGTCCTGACTTTC.

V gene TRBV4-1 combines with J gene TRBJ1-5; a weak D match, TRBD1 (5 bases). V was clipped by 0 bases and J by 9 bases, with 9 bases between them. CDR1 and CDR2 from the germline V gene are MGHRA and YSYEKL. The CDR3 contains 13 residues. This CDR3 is CASSQDWGGPQHF. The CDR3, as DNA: TGCGCCAGCAGCCAAGACTGGGGGGGGCCCCAGCATTTT.

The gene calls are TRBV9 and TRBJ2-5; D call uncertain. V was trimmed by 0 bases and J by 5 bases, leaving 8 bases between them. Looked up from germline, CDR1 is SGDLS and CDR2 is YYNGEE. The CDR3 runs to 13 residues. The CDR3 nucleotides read TGTGCCAGCAGCGTAGCACTCGGGGAGACCCAGTACTTC. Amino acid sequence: CASSVALGETQYF.

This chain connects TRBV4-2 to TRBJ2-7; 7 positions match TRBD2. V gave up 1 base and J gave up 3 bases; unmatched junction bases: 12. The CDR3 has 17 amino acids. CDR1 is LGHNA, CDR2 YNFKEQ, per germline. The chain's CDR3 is CASSQGPSASGVYEQYF. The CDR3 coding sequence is TGTGCCAGCAGCCAAGGTCCCTCGGCTAGCGGCGTCTACGAGCAGTACTTC.

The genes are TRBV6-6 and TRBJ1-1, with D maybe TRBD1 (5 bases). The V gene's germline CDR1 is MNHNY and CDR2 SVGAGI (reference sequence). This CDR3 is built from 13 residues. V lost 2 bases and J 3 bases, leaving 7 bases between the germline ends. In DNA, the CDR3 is TGTGCCAGCAGTTACGAAGGGGACACTGAAGCTTTCTTT. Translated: CASSYEGDTEAFF.

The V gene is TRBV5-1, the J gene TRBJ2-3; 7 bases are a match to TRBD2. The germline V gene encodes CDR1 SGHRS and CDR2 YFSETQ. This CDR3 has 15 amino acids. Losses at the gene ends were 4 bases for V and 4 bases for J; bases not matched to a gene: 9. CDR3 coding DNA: TGCGCCAGCAGCGTGTGGGGGGGGGTCGCAGATACGCAGTATTTT. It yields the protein CASSVWGGVADTQYF.

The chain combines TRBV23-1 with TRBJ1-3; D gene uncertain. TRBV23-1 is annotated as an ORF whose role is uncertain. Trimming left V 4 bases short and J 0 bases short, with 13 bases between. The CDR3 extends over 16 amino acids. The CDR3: CASSRILSNSGNTIYF. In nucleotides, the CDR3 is TGCGCCAGCAGTCGAATCCTGAGTAACTCTGGAAACACCATATATTTT.